This entry features one TCR beta chain sequence. What it binds is unknown. This sample was included in a study of T cells in Graves' hyperthyroidism and ophthalmopathy. Broader study findings: Prediction of ophthalmopathy progression came a median around 6 months pre-onset.

Calling Graves' hyperthyroidism stable meant ophthalmopathy did not progress within 18 months. Together with thyroid ultrasound, orbital computed tomography, serum thyroxine and TRAb, clinical symptoms were used for diagnoses. The CDR3 covers 16 residues. V dropped 6 bases and J dropped 0 bases, with 15 bases sitting between them. CDR1 MDHEN and CDR2 SYDVKM come from the germline V gene. Amplification yielded TCR beta CDR3 regions, with RNA transcripts as the source. With the HTBI primer set, the TCR CDR3 went through a first round of RT-PCR. MiXCR was run by TCRdb on the multiplex PCR reads, yielding one entry per CDR3 protein. The sample records fewer than 900,000 distinct CDR3 sequences, around 17% being singletons.

The TCR sequence derives from a man aged 18 to 30 with Graves' hyperthyroidism. This chain uses TRBV28 with TRBJ1-5; TRBD1 might be the D (6 bases). The sequenced sample was blood. The CDR3 here is CASSFGGAASNQPQHF. CDR3 nucleotide sequence: TGTGCCAGCAGCTTTGGGGGGGCAGCTAGCAATCAGCCCCAGCATTTT.